The TCR beta chain under discussion was sequenced for a study of monozygotic twins with inflammatory bowel disease. The study's findings and limits: The data did not back a single strong IBD-associated clonotype or signal.

Notes on this clonotype: Its antigen is not identified.

A 6-nucleotide sample barcode was carried by the UMIs, which template switching added. For each CDR3 protein, TCRdb gives one entry from its re-call of the 5' RACE reads, without DNA. The sample table sets out about 450,000 distinct CDR3 sequences. This CDR3 is 14 amino acids long. Material: blood. This sequence was found in a human donor with ulcerative colitis or Crohn's disease, or a healthy co-twin of an affected twin (not recorded which). The V call is TRBV12-3 or TRBV12-4, the J call TRBJ1-6; TCRdb proposes TRBD1, but this gene call is untestable without DNA. Here the CDR3 reads CASARDRFDSPLHF.